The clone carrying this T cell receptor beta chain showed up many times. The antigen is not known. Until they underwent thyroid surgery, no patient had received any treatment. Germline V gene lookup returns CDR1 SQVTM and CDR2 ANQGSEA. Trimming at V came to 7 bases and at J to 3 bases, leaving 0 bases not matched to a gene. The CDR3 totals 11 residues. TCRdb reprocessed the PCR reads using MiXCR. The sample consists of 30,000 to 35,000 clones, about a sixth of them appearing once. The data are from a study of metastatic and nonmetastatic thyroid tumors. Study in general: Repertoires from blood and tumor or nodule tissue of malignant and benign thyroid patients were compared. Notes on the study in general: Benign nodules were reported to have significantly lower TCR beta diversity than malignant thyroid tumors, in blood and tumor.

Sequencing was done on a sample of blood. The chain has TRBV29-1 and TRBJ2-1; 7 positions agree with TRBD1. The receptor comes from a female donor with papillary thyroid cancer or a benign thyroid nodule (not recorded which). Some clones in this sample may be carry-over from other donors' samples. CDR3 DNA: TGCAGCGGGACAGGCTACAATGAGCAGTTCTTC. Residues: CSGTGYNEQFF.